The clone carrying this T cell receptor beta chain turned up a few times. Its antigen is undetermined. This sample is drawn from a study of T-cell reconstitution after alpha-beta-depleted transplantation in children. CDR3 length: 13 residues. Between the trimmed V and J ends, which lost 8 bases and 3 bases, there was a span of 13 bases. Per the germline V gene, CDR1 is MNHNS and CDR2 is SASEGT. Broader study findings: Alpha-beta T cells present about two months after transplant were reported to originate from several hundred expanded graft clones. T-cell counts and diversity at one year following transplant were attributed mainly to newly produced T cells.

Unique molecular identifiers were incorporated during preparation of the TCRbeta library. TCRdb re-derived calls from the PCR reads in MiXCR, one entry per CDR3 protein. The sample shows about 590,000 distinct CDR3 sequences, roughly 13% of them seen only once. The sequence was collected from a male patient under 18 who had a stem cell transplant for acute myeloid leukemia, so the T cells may come from the graft donor. The source was PBMCs, mostly from graft donor cells, collected 360 days after TCRalphabeta/CD19-depleted stem cell transplant. The chain couples TRBV6-1 to TRBJ1-1, with TRBD1 as a possible D gene (6 bases). The CDR3 DNA reads as TGTGCCAGCCGAAACAGGGATCACACTGAAGCTTTCTTT. Protein sequence: CASRNRDHTEAFF.